These T cell receptor beta chains were read from a single sample in a study of technical replicates of blood from a handful of donors. TCRdb's copy holds only in-frame clones and misses some; the assay was immunoSEQ multiplex PCR. The sample yields 74,000 or so clones, approximately 90% seen once. The material sequenced was T cells isolated from PBMCs. The receptors here all came from a human donor in good health. The CDR3 runs from the conserved cysteine through the conserved F or W. Each record gives: clone size, J gene, D gene, V gene, CDR3 DNA, CDR3 protein. The D gene is left open where the match is weak. A row's size may be missing; if present it is once, few, many or a size class.

size: NA
J: TRBJ2-2
D: NA
V: TRBV5-1
DNA: TGCGCCAGCAGCTTGGCCAATTCACCGGTGGTAACCGGGGAGCTGTTTTTT
CDR3: CASSLANSPVVTGELFF

size: NA
J: TRBJ1-2
D: TRBD1
V: TRBV11-3
DNA: TGTGCCAGCAGCGCGACAGGGTATGGCTACACCTTC
CDR3: CASSATGYGYTF

size: NA
J: TRBJ1-1
D: TRBD1
V: TRBV15
DNA: TGTGCCACCAGCAGAGATCTGGGACAGGGGGCGCGGGGCACTGAAGCTTTCTTT
CDR3: CATSRDLGQGARGTEAFF

size: NA
J: TRBJ2-1
D: NA
V: TRBV28
DNA: TGTGCCAGCAGTCCATCCAATGAGCAGTTCTTC
CDR3: CASSPSNEQFF

size: NA
J: TRBJ2-7
D: NA
V: TRBV29-1
DNA: TGCAGCGTTAAGATACAGGGAGATTCCAACGAGCAGTACTTC
CDR3: CSVKIQGDSNEQYF

size: NA
J: TRBJ1-5
D: TRBD1
V: TRBV6-5
DNA: TGTGCCAGCAGTTATGAGGGGGCGCAGCCCCAGCATTTT
CDR3: CASSYEGAQPQHF

size: NA
J: TRBJ2-7
D: TRBD2
V: TRBV4-2
DNA: TGTGCCAGCAGCCAAGATTTAGGGCGGGAGCGGGAGCAGTACTTC
CDR3: CASSQDLGREREQYF

size: NA
J: TRBJ1-2
D: NA
V: TRBV2
DNA: TGTGCCAGCAGTGAATCGGCGGGGGGCCATGGCTACACCTTC
CDR3: CASSESAGGHGYTF

size: NA
J: TRBJ2-2
D: TRBD2
V: TRBV4-1
DNA: TGCGCCAGCAGCCAGCCCCCCGGGACTAGTCCCGGGGAGCTGTTTTTT
CDR3: CASSQPPGTSPGELFF

size: NA
J: TRBJ2-5
D: NA
V: TRBV10-3
DNA: TGTGCCATCAGTTTACTCGTTCAAGAGACCCAGTACTTC
CDR3: CAISLLVQETQYF

size: NA
J: TRBJ1-5
D: NA
V: TRBV6-1
DNA: TGTGCCAGCAGTGAACCCCAGGGTAGGAGTCAGCCCCAGCATTTT
CDR3: CASSEPQGRSQPQHF

size: NA
J: TRBJ1-5
D: NA
V: TRBV6-5
DNA: TGTGCCAGCAGTTACTTTGGCGGAGAGCCCCAGCATTTT
CDR3: CASSYFGGEPQHF

size: once
J: TRBJ1-1
D: TRBD1
V: TRBV7-2
DNA: TGTGCCAGCAGCTTTTTCCTGCGGGGACAGGGGTTGCCTGAAGCTTTCTTT
CDR3: CASSFFLRGQGLPEAFF

size: few
J: TRBJ1-1
D: NA
V: TRBV6-6
DNA: TGTGCCAGCAGTGAGGGGGCTGAAGCTTTCTTT
CDR3: CASSEGAEAFF

size: NA
J: TRBJ2-5
D: NA
V: TRBV7-2
DNA: TGTGCCAGCATCGCTCGGCAGAGGGAGACCCAGTACTTC
CDR3: CASIARQRETQYF

size: NA
J: TRBJ2-7
D: TRBD2
V: TRBV6-1
DNA: TGTGCCAGCCGGAGACTAGCCGTCCCCTACGAGCAGTACTTC
CDR3: CASRRLAVPYEQYF

size: NA
J: TRBJ1-2
D: TRBD1
V: TRBV14
DNA: TGTGCCAGCAGCCAAGTTAGGGGGCACTATGGCTACACCTTC
CDR3: CASSQVRGHYGYTF

size: once
J: TRBJ2-4
D: NA
V: TRBV28
DNA: TGTGCCAGCAGTTTAGCGGTCAAAAACATTCAGTACTTC
CDR3: CASSLAVKNIQYF

size: NA
J: TRBJ1-3
D: TRBD1
V: TRBV29-1
DNA: TGCAGCGTTGACGACAGGGGGCGAGGAAACACCATATATTTT
CDR3: CSVDDRGRGNTIYF

size: once
J: TRBJ2-7
D: NA
V: TRBV9
DNA: TGTGCCAGCAGCGTAGCTTCGGGTTCTGGCTACGAGCAGTACTTC
CDR3: CASSVASGSGYEQYF

size: few
J: TRBJ1-5
D: TRBD1
V: TRBV6-5
DNA: TGTGCCAGCAGTCCGGACAGGGGCTACAATCAGCCCCAGCATTTT
CDR3: CASSPDRGYNQPQHF

size: NA
J: TRBJ2-3
D: TRBD2
V: TRBV4-1
DNA: TGCGCCAGCAGCCAAGAGACTAGCGGGATAGGGGCAGATACGCAGTATTTT
CDR3: CASSQETSGIGADTQYF

size: once
J: TRBJ1-1
D: NA
V: TRBV11-3
DNA: TGTGCCAGCAGCTTCACAATCGGGAGCACTGAAGCTTTCTTT
CDR3: CASSFTIGSTEAFF

size: NA
J: TRBJ2-3
D: NA
V: TRBV5-4
DNA: TGTGCCAGCAGCGGCGGATATGGGGATACGCAGTATTTT
CDR3: CASSGGYGDTQYF

size: NA
J: TRBJ2-1
D: TRBD1
V: TRBV11-2
DNA: TGTGCCAGCAGCTTAAGAGGACAGGGACGAACCTACAATGAGCAGTTCTTC
CDR3: CASSLRGQGRTYNEQFF

size: NA
J: TRBJ2-1
D: NA
V: TRBV7-9
DNA: TGTGCCAGCAGAGGATTAGCCTTCTACAATGAGCAGTTCTTC
CDR3: CASRGLAFYNEQFF

size: NA
J: TRBJ2-5
D: NA
V: TRBV11-2
DNA: TGTGCCAGCAGAAAGGGGGGGAGCGAGACCCAGTACTTC
CDR3: CASRKGGSETQYF

size: few
J: TRBJ1-1
D: NA
V: TRBV20-1
DNA: TGCAGTGCCGTCGTGAACACTGAAGCTTTCTTT
CDR3: CSAVVNTEAFF

size: NA
J: TRBJ2-3
D: NA
V: TRBV2
DNA: TGTGCCAGCAGTCAATTGGCCGGGCGGGGGCACACAGATACGCAGTATTTT
CDR3: CASSQLAGRGHTDTQYF

size: NA
J: TRBJ1-2
D: TRBD1
V: TRBV30
DNA: TGTGCCTGGACACAGGGGACCTTCTATGGCTACACCTTC
CDR3: CAWTQGTFYGYTF

size: NA
J: TRBJ2-7
D: TRBD2
V: TRBV5-4
DNA: TGTGCCAGCAGCTCGACCGGGACTAGCTACGAGCAGTACTTC
CDR3: CASSSTGTSYEQYF

size: once
J: TRBJ1-2
D: TRBD1
V: TRBV2
DNA: TGTGCCAGCACTAACAGGGGAAGCTACACCTTC
CDR3: CASTNRGSYTF

size: few
J: TRBJ1-1
D: NA
V: TRBV11-1
DNA: TGTGCCAGCAGCTCCCCCTTCGACCTAGTGAACACTGAAGCTTTCTTT
CDR3: CASSSPFDLVNTEAFF

size: NA
J: TRBJ2-7
D: TRBD1
V: TRBV19
DNA: TGTGCCAGTAGTATAGGATCTGACAGGGCCTACGAGCAGTACTTC
CDR3: CASSIGSDRAYEQYF

size: NA
J: TRBJ2-7
D: NA
V: TRBV15
DNA: TGTGCCACCAGCAGAGACAGATCCTACGAGCAGTACTTC
CDR3: CATSRDRSYEQYF

size: NA
J: TRBJ2-7
D: TRBD2
V: TRBV7-9
DNA: TGTGCCAGCGGATCCACTAGCGGTCCCACCTACGAGCAGTACTTC
CDR3: CASGSTSGPTYEQYF

size: NA
J: TRBJ2-7
D: NA
V: TRBV27
DNA: TGTGCCAGCAGTCTAAGGGGGGACTATTACGAGCAGTACTTC
CDR3: CASSLRGDYYEQYF

size: NA
J: TRBJ2-2
D: TRBD1
V: TRBV4-1
DNA: TGCGCCAGCAGCTTACGCCCGGGACAGGGGAACACCGGGGAGCTGTTTTTT
CDR3: CASSLRPGQGNTGELFF

size: NA
J: TRBJ2-3
D: TRBD1
V: TRBV10-3
DNA: TGTGCCATCAGTGCCTATCTGGGACAGGGGGCTTCTAGCACAGATACGCAGTATTTT
CDR3: CAISAYLGQGASSTDTQYF

size: once
J: TRBJ2-3
D: NA
V: TRBV10-3
DNA: TGTGCCATCAGTGCGGCAGGGTCAGAAGATACGCAGTATTTT
CDR3: CAISAAGSEDTQYF

size: NA
J: TRBJ2-1
D: TRBD2
V: TRBV29-1
DNA: TGCAGCGGGACCCCTAGCGGGTCCTACAATGAGCAGTTCTTC
CDR3: CSGTPSGSYNEQFF

size: NA
J: TRBJ1-6
D: TRBD1
V: TRBV9
DNA: TGTGCCAGCAGCGTAGAACAGGGGGATTCACCCCTCCACTTT
CDR3: CASSVEQGDSPLHF

size: NA
J: TRBJ2-5
D: NA
V: TRBV15
DNA: TGTGCCACCAGCAGATCCACGGACAACTTAGGGGAGACCCAGTACTTC
CDR3: CATSRSTDNLGETQYF

size: NA
J: TRBJ1-5
D: TRBD1
V: TRBV25-1
DNA: TGTGCCAGCAGGGCACAGGGGCCCGATCAGCCCCAGCATTTT
CDR3: CASRAQGPDQPQHF

size: NA
J: TRBJ2-2
D: NA
V: TRBV7-8
DNA: TGTGCCAGCAGCTCTTTAGCGGCAGCCACCGGGGAGCTGTTTTTT
CDR3: CASSSLAAATGELFF

size: NA
J: TRBJ1-6
D: NA
V: TRBV28
DNA: TGTGCCAGCACCCTAGCCCGAGAAGCCTACGGGAGCTCCTATAATTCACCCCTCCACTTT
CDR3: CASTLAREAYGSSYNSPLHF

size: once
J: TRBJ2-1
D: TRBD1
V: TRBV28
DNA: TGTGCCAGCAGTACCCGTATTAGGACAGGTCCCGAGCCTTTCAATGAGCAGTTCTTC
CDR3: CASSTRIRTGPEPFNEQFF

size: NA
J: TRBJ2-2
D: NA
V: TRBV19
DNA: TGTGCCAGTAGTATTTTTGTACAGACGAACACCGGGGAGCTGTTTTTT
CDR3: CASSIFVQTNTGELFF

size: NA
J: TRBJ2-1
D: TRBD2
V: TRBV19
DNA: TGTGCCAGTATGGGACTAGTCTCTGAGCAGTTCTTC
CDR3: CASMGLVSEQFF

size: NA
J: TRBJ2-5
D: TRBD2
V: TRBV29-1
DNA: TGCAGCGTTGCCGGGAGTACTAGCGGAGAGACCCAGTACTTC
CDR3: CSVAGSTSGETQYF

size: NA
J: TRBJ1-1
D: NA
V: TRBV30
DNA: TGTGCCTGGAGTGTAGGGGACACTGAAGCTTTCTTT
CDR3: CAWSVGDTEAFF

size: NA
J: TRBJ1-4
D: TRBD1
V: TRBV28
DNA: TGTGCCAGCGAAGAAAACAGGGGGCGATACAATGAAAAACTGTTTTTT
CDR3: CASEENRGRYNEKLFF

size: NA
J: TRBJ2-1
D: TRBD1
V: TRBV11-3
DNA: TGTGCCAGCAGCCCCGGACAGGGTTACAATGAGCAGTTCTTC
CDR3: CASSPGQGYNEQFF

size: NA
J: TRBJ2-7
D: NA
V: TRBV13
DNA: TGTGCCAGCAGCTTAGCGAGCGAGCAGTACTTC
CDR3: CASSLASEQYF

size: NA
J: TRBJ2-7
D: TRBD2
V: TRBV2
DNA: TGTGCCAGCAGCCCAGCGGGAGGAAAGACAATCTACGAGCAGTACTTC
CDR3: CASSPAGGKTIYEQYF